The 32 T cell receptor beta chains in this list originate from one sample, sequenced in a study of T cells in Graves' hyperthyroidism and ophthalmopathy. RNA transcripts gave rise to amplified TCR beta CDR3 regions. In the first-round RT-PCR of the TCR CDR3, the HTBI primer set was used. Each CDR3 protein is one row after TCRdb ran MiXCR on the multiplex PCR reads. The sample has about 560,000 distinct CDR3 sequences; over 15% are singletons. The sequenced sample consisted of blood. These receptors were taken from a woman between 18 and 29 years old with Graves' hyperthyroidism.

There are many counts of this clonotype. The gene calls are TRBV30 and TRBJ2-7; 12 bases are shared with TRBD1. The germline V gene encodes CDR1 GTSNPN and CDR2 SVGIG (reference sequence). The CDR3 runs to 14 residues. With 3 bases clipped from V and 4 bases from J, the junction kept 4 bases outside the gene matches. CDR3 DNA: TGTGCCTGGAGGGGGACAGGGGGCTTTTACGAGCAGTACTTC. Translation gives CAWRGTGGFYEQYF.

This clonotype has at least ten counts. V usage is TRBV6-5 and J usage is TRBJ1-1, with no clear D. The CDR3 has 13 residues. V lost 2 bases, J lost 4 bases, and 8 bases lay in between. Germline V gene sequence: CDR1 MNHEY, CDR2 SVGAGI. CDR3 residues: CASSYRSSTEAFF. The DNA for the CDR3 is TGTGCCAGCAGTTACCGGAGTAGCACTGAAGCTTTCTTT.

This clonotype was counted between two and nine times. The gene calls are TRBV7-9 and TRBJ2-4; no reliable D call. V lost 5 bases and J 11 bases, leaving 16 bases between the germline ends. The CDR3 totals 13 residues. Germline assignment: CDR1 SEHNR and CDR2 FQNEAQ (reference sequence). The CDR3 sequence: CASSAQRADLQYF. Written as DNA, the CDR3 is TGTGCCAGCAGCGCACAACGGGCTGATCTTCAGTACTTC.

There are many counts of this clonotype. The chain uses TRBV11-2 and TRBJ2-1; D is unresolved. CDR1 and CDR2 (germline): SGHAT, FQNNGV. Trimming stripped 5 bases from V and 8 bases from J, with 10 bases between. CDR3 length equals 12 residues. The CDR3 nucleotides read TGTGCCAGCAGCCCTGGCATGGATGAGCAGTTCTTC. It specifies CASSPGMDEQFF.

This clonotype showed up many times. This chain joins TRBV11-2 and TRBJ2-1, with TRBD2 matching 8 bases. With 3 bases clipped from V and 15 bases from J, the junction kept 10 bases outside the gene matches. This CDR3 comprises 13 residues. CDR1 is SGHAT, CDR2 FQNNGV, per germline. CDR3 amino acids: CASSLLSGRASFF. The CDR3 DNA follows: TGTGCCAGCAGCTTGCTCTCCGGGAGGGCCTCGTTCTTC.

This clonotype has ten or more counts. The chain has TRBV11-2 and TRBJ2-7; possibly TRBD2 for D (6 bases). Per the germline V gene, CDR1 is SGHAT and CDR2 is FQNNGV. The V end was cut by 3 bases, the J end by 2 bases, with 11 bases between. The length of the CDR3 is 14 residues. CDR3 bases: TGTGCCAGCAGCTTTGGGACTTTGGCCTACGAGCAGTACTTC. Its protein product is CASSFGTLAYEQYF.

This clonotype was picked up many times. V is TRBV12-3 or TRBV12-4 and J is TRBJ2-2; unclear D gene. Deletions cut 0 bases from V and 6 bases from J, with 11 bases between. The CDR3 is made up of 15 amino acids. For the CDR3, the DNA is TGTGCCAGCAGTTTAGCTCAACTTACAGCCGGGGAGCTGTTTTTT. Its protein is CASSLAQLTAGELFF.

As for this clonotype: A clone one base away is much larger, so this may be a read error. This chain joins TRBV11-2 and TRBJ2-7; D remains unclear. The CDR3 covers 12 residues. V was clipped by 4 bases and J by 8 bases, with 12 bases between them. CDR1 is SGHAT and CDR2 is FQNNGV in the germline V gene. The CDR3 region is CASSSCIPKQYF. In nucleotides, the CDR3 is TGTGCCAGCAGCTCATGTATCCCAAAGCAGTACTTC.

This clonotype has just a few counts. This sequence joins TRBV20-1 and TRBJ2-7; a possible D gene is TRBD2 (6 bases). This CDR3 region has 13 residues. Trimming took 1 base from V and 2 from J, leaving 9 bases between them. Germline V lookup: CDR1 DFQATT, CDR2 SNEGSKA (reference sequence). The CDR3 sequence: CSARAEGPYEQYF. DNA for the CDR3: TGCAGTGCTAGAGCGGAGGGCCCCTACGAGCAGTACTTC.

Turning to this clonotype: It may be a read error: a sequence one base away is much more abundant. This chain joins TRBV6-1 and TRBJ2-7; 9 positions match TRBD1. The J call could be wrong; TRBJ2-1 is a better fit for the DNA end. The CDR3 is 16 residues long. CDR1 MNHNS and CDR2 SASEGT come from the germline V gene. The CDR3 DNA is TGTGCCAGCAGCCCAGAACTGACAGGGGGTGGATACGAGCAGTTCTTC. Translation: CASSPELTGGGYEQFF.

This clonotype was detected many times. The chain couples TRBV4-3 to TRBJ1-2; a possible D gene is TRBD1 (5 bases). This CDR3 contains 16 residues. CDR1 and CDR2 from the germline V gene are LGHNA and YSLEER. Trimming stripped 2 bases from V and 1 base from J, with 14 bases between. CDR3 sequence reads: CASSQTDSPYNYGYTF. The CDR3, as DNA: TGCGCCAGCAGCCAAACAGACAGTCCCTATAACTATGGCTACACCTTC.

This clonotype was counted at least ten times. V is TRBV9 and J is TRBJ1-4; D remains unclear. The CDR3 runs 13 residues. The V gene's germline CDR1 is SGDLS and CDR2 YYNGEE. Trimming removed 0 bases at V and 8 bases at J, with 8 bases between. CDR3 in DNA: TGTGCCAGCAGCGTAGCCCCGGACGAAAAACTGTTTTTT. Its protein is CASSVAPDEKLFF.

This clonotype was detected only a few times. The CDR3 spells CASTKDPYEQYF. CDR3 sequence (DNA): TGTGCCAGCACTAAGGACCCATACGAGCAGTACTTC. V gene TRBV6-5 combines with J gene TRBJ2-7; D not certain. CDR1 is MNHEY and CDR2 is SVGAGI in the germline V gene. This CDR3 has 12 residues. Trimming stripped 7 bases from V and 4 bases from J, with 11 bases between.

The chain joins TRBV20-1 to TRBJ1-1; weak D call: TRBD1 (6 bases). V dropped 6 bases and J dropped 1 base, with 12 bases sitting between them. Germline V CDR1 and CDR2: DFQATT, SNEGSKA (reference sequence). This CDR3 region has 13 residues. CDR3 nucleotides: TGCAGTGCGGGGGGGCGGGGGAACACTGAAGCTTTCTTT. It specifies CSAGGRGNTEAFF.

The CDR3 sequence is CASSAGQVYEKLFF. Written as DNA, the CDR3 is TGTGCCAGCAGCGCCGGACAGGTCTATGAAAAACTGTTTTTT. V gene TRBV9 combines with J gene TRBJ1-4; 7 bases fit TRBD1. Unmatched junction bases numbered 5, after V lost 3 bases and J lost 6 bases. This CDR3 is built from 14 residues. Germline V gene lookup returns CDR1 SGDLS and CDR2 YYNGEE.

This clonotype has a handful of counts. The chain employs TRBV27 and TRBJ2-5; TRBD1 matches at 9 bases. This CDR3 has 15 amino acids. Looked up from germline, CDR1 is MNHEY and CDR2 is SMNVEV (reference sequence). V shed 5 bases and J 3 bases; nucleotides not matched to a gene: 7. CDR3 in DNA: TGTGCCAGCAGTGCCTGGGACAGGGTGGAAGAGACCCAGTACTTC. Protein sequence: CASSAWDRVEETQYF.

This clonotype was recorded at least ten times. In DNA, the CDR3 is TGTGCCAGCAGTACTCGAAGCTACGAGCAGTACTTC. It codes for CASSTRSYEQYF. The J gene is TRBJ2-7, the V gene TRBV12-3 or TRBV12-4, with no clear D. V lost 5 bases to trimming and J lost 3 bases, with 8 bases between them. This CDR3 is built from 12 residues.

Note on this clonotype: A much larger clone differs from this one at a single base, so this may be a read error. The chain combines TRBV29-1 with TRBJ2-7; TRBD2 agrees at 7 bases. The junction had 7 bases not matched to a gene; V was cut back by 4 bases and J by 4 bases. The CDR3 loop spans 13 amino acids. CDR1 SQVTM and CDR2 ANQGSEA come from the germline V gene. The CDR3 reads CSVAAGCPYEQYF. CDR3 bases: TGCAGCGTTGCAGCGGGATGCCCTTACGAGCAGTACTTC.

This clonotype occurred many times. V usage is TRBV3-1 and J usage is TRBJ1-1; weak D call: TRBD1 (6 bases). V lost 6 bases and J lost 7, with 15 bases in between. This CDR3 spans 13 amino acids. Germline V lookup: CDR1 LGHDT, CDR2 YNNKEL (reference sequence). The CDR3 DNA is TGTGCCAGCAGTCTACAGGGTTTAGGTGAAGCTTTCTTT. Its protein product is CASSLQGLGEAFF.

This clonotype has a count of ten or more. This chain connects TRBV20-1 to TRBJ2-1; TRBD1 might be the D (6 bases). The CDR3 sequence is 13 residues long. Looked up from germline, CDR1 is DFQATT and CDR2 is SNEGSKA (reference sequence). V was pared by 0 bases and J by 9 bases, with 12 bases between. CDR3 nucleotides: TGCAGTGCTAGAGATCAGGGGCGGACTGAGCAGTTCTTC. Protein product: CSARDQGRTEQFF.

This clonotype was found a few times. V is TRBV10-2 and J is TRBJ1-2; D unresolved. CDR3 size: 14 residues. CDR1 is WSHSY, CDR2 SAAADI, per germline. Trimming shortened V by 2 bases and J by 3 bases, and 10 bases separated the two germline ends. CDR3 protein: CASSEVGRDYGYTF. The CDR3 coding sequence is TGCGCCAGCAGTGAGGTGGGGAGGGACTATGGCTACACCTTC.

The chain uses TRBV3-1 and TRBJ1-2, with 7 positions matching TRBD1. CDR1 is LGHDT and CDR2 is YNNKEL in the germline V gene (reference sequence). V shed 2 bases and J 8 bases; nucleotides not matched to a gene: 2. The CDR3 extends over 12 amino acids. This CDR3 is CASSQTGDGYTF. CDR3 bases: TGTGCCAGCAGCCAAACAGGGGACGGCTACACCTTC.

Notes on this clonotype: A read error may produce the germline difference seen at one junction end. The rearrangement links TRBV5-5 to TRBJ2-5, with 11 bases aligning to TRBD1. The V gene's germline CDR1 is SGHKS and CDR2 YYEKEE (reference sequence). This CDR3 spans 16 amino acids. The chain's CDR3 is CASSLVLGQGAETPYF. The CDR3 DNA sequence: TGTGCCAGCAGCTTGGTACTAGGACAGGGGGCGGAGACCCCGTACTTC.

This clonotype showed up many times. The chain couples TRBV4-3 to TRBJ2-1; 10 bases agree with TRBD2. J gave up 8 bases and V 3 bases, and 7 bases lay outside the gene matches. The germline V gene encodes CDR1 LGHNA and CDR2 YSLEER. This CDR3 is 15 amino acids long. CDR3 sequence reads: CASSQAAGGRHEQFF. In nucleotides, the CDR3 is TGCGCCAGCAGCCAGGCAGCGGGGGGGCGGCATGAGCAGTTCTTC.

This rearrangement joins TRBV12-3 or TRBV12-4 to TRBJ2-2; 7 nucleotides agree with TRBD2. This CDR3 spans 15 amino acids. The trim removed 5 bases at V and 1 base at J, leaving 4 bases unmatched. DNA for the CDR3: TGTGCCAGCAGTGGCCAGCGGGGGAACACCGGGGAGCTGTTTTTT. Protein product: CASSGQRGNTGELFF.

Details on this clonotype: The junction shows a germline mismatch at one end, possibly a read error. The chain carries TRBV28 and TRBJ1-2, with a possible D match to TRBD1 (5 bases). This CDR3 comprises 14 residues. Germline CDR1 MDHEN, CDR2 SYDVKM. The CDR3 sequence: CAGSLARVNYGYTF. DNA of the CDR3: TGTGCCGGCAGTTTGGCCAGGGTTAACTATGGCTACACCTTC.

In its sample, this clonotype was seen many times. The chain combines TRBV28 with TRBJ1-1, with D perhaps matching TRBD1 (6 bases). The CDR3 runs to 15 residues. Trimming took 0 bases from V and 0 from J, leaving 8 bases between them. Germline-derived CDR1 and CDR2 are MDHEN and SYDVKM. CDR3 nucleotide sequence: TGTGCCAGCAGTTTATGGACAGGCGTGAACACTGAAGCTTTCTTT. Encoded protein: CASSLWTGVNTEAFF.

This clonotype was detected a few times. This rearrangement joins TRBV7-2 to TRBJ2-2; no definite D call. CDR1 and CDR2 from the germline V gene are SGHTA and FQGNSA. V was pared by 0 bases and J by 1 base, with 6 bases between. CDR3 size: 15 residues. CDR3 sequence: CASSLAPGNTGELFF. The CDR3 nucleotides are TGTGCCAGCAGCTTAGCGCCAGGGAACACCGGGGAGCTGTTTTTT.

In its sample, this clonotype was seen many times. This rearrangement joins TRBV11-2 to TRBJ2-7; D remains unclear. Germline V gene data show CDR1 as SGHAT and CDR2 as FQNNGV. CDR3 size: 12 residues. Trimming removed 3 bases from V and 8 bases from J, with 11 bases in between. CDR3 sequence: CASSFFEGQQYF. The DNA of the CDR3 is TGTGCCAGCAGCTTTTTTGAAGGGCAGCAGTACTTC.

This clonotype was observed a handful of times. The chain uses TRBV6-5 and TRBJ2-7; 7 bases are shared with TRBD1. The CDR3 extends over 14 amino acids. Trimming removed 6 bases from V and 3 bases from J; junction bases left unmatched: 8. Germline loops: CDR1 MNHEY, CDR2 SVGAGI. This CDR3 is CASSYTGVSYEQYF. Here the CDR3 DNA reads TGTGCCAGCAGCTACACAGGGGTCAGCTACGAGCAGTACTTC.

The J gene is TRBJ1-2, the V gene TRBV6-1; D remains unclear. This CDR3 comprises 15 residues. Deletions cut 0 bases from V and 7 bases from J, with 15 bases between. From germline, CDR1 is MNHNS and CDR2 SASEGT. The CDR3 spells CASSEAVISELGYTF. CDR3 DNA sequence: TGTGCCAGCAGTGAAGCTGTTATTTCCGAGCTTGGCTACACCTTC.

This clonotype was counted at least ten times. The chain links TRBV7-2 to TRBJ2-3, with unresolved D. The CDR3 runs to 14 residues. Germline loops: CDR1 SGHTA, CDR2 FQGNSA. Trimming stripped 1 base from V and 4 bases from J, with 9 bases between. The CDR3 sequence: CASSLVGVPDTQYF. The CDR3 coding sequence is TGTGCCAGCAGCTTAGTTGGGGTCCCAGATACGCAGTATTTT.